This passage covers 18 T cell receptor beta chains from one sample sequenced in a study of shared T cell receptors in the human thymus (TCRdb year 2021). The method was the immunoSEQ multiplex PCR assay. In its TCRdb copy, this immuneACCESS table keeps in-frame sequences only and misses some clones. Where compared with another copy, unresolved V genes explain less than half of these, and the others have no known cause. For this sample the table gives 550,000 to 800,000 clones, of which roughly 85% were detected only once. The ten largest clones take up over 0.008% of the sample. The sample was also reused in another study, on human thymus T cells.

Material: thymocytes. Receptor source: a girl less than two years old with a congenital heart defect. Donor details come from another sample of the same person, matched by shared clones.

The chain has TRBV5-6 and TRBJ1-6; D unclear. Germline V gene sequence: CDR1 SGHDT, CDR2 YYEEEE. V was trimmed by 4 bases and J by 10 bases, leaving 18 bases between them. This CDR3 contains 15 residues. CDR3 protein: CASSHGEPIGSPLHF. CDR3 bases: TGTGCCAGCAGCCATGGAGAGCCCATTGGGTCACCCCTCCACTTT.

In the case of this clone: The junction shows a germline mismatch at one end, possibly a read error. The chain links TRBV6-1 to TRBJ1-2; no firm D call. Germline V gives CDR1 MNHNS, CDR2 SASEGT. This CDR3 has 8 amino acids. CDR3 loop: CASRGSAF. The CDR3, as DNA: TGTGCCAGCAGGGGCTCAGCCTTC.

This chain uses TRBV27 with TRBJ2-5, with a tentative D call TRBD2 (5 bases). Germline V gives CDR1 MNHEY, CDR2 SMNVEV (reference sequence). Trimming cost V 3 bases and J 1 base, with 12 bases left between them. This CDR3 is 15 amino acids long. CDR3 coding DNA: TGTGCCAGCAGTTTGATGGGGAGAGCCCAAGAGACCCAGTACTTC. Translation gives CASSLMGRAQETQYF.

This CDR3 reads CASRSSLVYNSPLHF. For the CDR3, the DNA is TGCGCCAGCAGGTCTTCTTTAGTGTATAATTCACCCCTCCACTTT. The chain couples TRBV5-1 to TRBJ1-6; D gene uncertain. The CDR3 is 15 amino acids. V shed 5 bases and J shed 4 bases, with 13 bases lying between them. The germline gives CDR1 SGHRS, CDR2 YFSETQ.

The genes are TRBV28 and TRBJ1-2; D uncertain. This CDR3 is 14 amino acids long. Germline assignment: CDR1 MDHEN and CDR2 SYDVKM. The V gene lost 5 bases and the J gene lost 4 bases, with 14 bases spanning the gap. CDR3 loop: CASSVTFRGYGYTF. In DNA form, the CDR3 reads TGTGCCAGCAGTGTCACCTTTCGGGGCTATGGCTACACCTTC.

The chain couples TRBV6-1 to TRBJ2-7; D is perhaps TRBD2 (6 bases). Deletions cut 6 bases from V and 2 bases from J, with 11 bases between. CDR3 size: 13 residues. Germline values: CDR1 MNHNS, CDR2 SASEGT. CDR3 residues: CASRGGAAYEQYF. As DNA, the CDR3 is TGTGCCAGCAGGGGCGGGGCGGCCTACGAGCAGTACTTC.

V is TRBV19 and J is TRBJ2-1; TRBD1 matches at 8 bases. Germline V gives CDR1 LNHDA, CDR2 SQIVND (reference sequence). The ends lost 4 bases at V and 9 bases at J; junction bases unmatched: 11. This CDR3 has 15 amino acids. The CDR3 loop is CASSTGQGFWGEQFF. The CDR3 bases are TGTGCCAGTAGTACCGGACAGGGCTTTTGGGGTGAGCAGTTCTTC.

The rearrangement links TRBV6-1 to TRBJ2-7; D possibly corresponds to TRBD2 (5 bases). This CDR3 is built from 19 residues. CDR1 MNHNS and CDR2 SASEGT come from the germline V gene. V was trimmed by 2 bases and J by 4 bases, leaving 27 bases between them. CDR3 region: CASSENGMFRASPEYEQYF. The CDR3 DNA is TGTGCCAGCAGTGAAAACGGTATGTTTCGGGCTAGCCCGGAGTACGAGCAGTACTTC.

The V call is TRBV6-1, the J call TRBJ1-6; D might be TRBD1 (5 bases). V dropped 2 bases and J dropped 7 bases, with 18 bases sitting between them. Germline-derived CDR1 and CDR2 are MNHNS and SASEGT. The CDR3 consists of 17 residues. This CDR3 is CASSEFGGVGANSPLHF. DNA of the CDR3: TGTGCCAGCAGTGAATTCGGTGGAGTTGGGGCGAATTCACCCCTCCACTTT.

The V call is TRBV7-6, the J call TRBJ1-4, with 11 positions matching TRBD1. J was trimmed by 6 bases and V by 1 base; bases with no gene match: 10. CDR3 length: 18 amino acids. In germline, CDR1 is SGHVS, CDR2 FNYEAQ. The CDR3 spells CASSLGGQDRGQDEKLFF. The CDR3 bases are TGTGCCAGCAGCTTAGGGGGCCAGGACAGGGGGCAAGATGAAAAACTGTTTTTT.

The chain combines TRBV21-1 with TRBJ2-1; TRBD2, as called in the table, went unchecked against the DNA. TRBV21-1 is a pseudogene. CDR3 length: 12 residues. For the CDR3, the DNA is TGTGCCAGCTCGACGGGGGGGGATGAGCAGTTCTTC. Amino acid sequence: CASSTGGDEQFF.

DNA for the CDR3: TGTGCCAGCAGAACAGGGGGGGTCGCCTACAATGAGCAGTTCTTC. It codes for CASRTGGVAYNEQFF. The rearrangement joins TRBV2 to TRBJ2-1, with a tentative D call TRBD1 (8 bases). Trimming took off 6 bases at V and 2 bases at J, with 14 bases between the two ends. The CDR3 has 15 amino acids. Germline V gene lookup returns CDR1 SNHLY and CDR2 FYNNEI.

This clone was counted a few times. The CDR3 DNA reads as TGTGCCAGCAGTTTATCGCGGGACAGGGACACCGGGGAGCTGTTTTTT. Its protein is CASSLSRDRDTGELFF. V is TRBV27 and J is TRBJ2-2, with 9 bases matching TRBD1. Germline V gene data show CDR1 as MNHEY and CDR2 as SMNVEV (reference sequence). J lost 3 bases, V lost 0 bases, and 2 bases had no gene match. The CDR3 has 16 amino acids.

This clone was seen a handful of times. This chain joins TRBV25-1 and TRBJ2-7; 7 bases are shared with TRBD1. V shed 4 bases, J shed 0 bases, and the junction held 12 bases outside the gene matches. The CDR3 has 17 amino acids. Germline V gives CDR1 MGHDK, CDR2 SYGVNS. As DNA, the CDR3 is TGTGCCAGCAGTGCCTCACAGGGGAATCCTCACTCCTACGAGCAGTACTTC. Translation: CASSASQGNPHSYEQYF.

In its sample, this clone was seen once. The chain links TRBV4-1 to TRBJ1-1; a weak D match, TRBD1 (5 bases). CDR1 and CDR2 from the germline V gene are MGHRA and YSYEKL. CDR3 length: 14 amino acids. Trimming removed 0 bases at V and 5 bases at J, with 10 bases between. The CDR3 region is CASSQDKGRTEAFF. The CDR3 DNA is TGCGCCAGCAGCCAAGATAAGGGGAGGACTGAAGCTTTCTTT.

The chain joins TRBV15 to TRBJ2-5; possibly TRBD1 for D (6 bases). CDR1 and CDR2 (germline): LNHNV, YYDKDF (reference sequence). Trimming stripped 2 bases from V and 2 bases from J, with 33 bases between. The CDR3 runs to 22 residues. The CDR3 DNA follows: TGTGCCACCAGCAGAACCCCTGTCCTGCGCTCCGGGACAAAGAACTTACAAGAGACCCAGTACTTC. As protein: CATSRTPVLRSGTKNLQETQYF.

The J gene is TRBJ1-3, the V gene TRBV7-6; 11 bases match TRBD1. The length of the CDR3 is 17 residues. The ends lost 5 bases at V and 0 bases at J; junction bases unmatched: 6. Germline-derived CDR1 and CDR2 are SGHVS and FNYEAQ. The chain's CDR3 is CASSPPDRGPSGNTIYF. The CDR3 DNA reads as TGTGCCAGCAGCCCCCCGGACAGGGGGCCCTCTGGAAACACCATATATTTT. Drawing the rest from reference TRBV7-6 and TRBJ1-3, the complete variable domain is GAGVSQSPRYKVTKRGQDVALRCDPISGHVSLYWYRQALGQGPEFLTYFNYEAQQDKSGLPNDRFSAERPEGSISTLTIQRTEQRDSAMYRCASSPPDRGPSGNTIYFGEGSWLTVV.

The chain combines TRBV7-6 with TRBJ1-3; D gene unclear. In germline, CDR1 is SGHVS, CDR2 FNYEAQ. V shed 1 base and J shed 3 bases, with 22 bases lying between them. The CDR3 sequence is 19 residues long. CDR3 DNA sequence: TGTGCCAGCAGCTTAGGTTTGGGAGCCCTTGGGGTAGGTGGAAACACCATATATTTT. Translating it yields CASSLGLGALGVGGNTIYF. The full variable domain, its missing parts supplied by reference TRBV7-6 and TRBJ1-3, is GAGVSQSPRYKVTKRGQDVALRCDPISGHVSLYWYRQALGQGPEFLTYFNYEAQQDKSGLPNDRFSAERPEGSISTLTIQRTEQRDSAMYRCASSLGLGALGVGGNTIYFGEGSWLTVV.